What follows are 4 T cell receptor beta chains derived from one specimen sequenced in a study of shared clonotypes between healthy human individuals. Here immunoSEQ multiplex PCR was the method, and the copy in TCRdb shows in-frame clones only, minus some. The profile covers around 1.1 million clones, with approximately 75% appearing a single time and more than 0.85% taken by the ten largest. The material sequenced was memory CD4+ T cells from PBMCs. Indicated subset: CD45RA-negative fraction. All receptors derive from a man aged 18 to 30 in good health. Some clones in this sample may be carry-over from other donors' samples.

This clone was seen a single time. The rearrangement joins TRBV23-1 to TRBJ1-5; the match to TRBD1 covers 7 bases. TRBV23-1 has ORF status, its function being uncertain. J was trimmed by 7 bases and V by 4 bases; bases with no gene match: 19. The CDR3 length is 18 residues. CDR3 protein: CASSRPGTEYLPGQPQHF. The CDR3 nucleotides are TGCGCCAGCAGTCGCCCCGGGACAGAATACCTCCCGGGGCAGCCCCAGCATTTT.

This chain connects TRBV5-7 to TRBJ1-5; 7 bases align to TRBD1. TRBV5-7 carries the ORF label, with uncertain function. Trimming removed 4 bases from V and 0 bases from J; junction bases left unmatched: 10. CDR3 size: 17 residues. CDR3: CASSRGWTGHSNQPQHF. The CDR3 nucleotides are TGTGCCAGCAGCCGGGGGTGGACAGGACATAGCAATCAGCCCCAGCATTTT.

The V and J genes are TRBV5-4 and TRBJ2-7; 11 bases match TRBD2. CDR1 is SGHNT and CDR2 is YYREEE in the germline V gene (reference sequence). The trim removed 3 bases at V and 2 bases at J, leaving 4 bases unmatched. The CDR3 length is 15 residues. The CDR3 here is CASSSGTSGAYEQYF. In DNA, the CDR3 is TGTGCCAGCAGCTCCGGGACTAGCGGAGCCTACGAGCAGTACTTC.

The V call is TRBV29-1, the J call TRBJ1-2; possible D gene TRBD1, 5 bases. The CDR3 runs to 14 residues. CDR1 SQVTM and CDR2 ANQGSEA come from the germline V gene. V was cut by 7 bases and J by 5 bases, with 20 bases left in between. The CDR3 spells CSGGSGAGTYGYTF. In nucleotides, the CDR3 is TGCAGCGGGGGGTCCGGGGCAGGGACGTATGGCTACACCTTC.